This T cell receptor (beta chain) was captured by sequencing in a study of a mutant IDH1 vaccine in newly diagnosed glioma. Time point reported: week 35, safety follow-up. Each dose delivered 300 ug of mutant IDH1 20-mer peptide subcutaneously with imiquimod. Comments on this clone: Its antigen is undetermined.

The CDR3 runs to 14 residues. The germline CDR1 and CDR2 sequences are LNHDA and SQIVND (reference sequence). The V segment lost 6 bases and the J segment 3 bases; nucleotides outside the gene matches: 3. The method was immunoSEQ multiplex PCR; TCRdb's version includes in-frame clones alone and lacks a portion of them. This sample has tens of thousands of clones, with about three quarters found just once. The receptor comes from a man aged 40-50 years with glioma. Sequences were derived from PBMCs, sampled from a glioma patient whose treatment included an IDH1 peptide vaccine. The chain recombines TRBV19 with TRBJ1-5, with 9 positions matching TRBD1. This CDR3 reads CASRRTGDNQPQHF. CDR3 DNA sequence: TGTGCCAGTAGACGGACAGGGGACAATCAGCCCCAGCATTTT.